This T cell receptor beta chain was observed in a study of blood T cell repertoires in COVID-19. Study context: From the United States, Italy and Spain came samples of acute and convalescent COVID-19. T cells, B-cell-depleted T cells, or PBMCs provided the cDNA or gDNA that served as material.

Germline V CDR1 and CDR2: SGHTA, FQGNSA. The CDR3 totals 15 residues. V lost 1 base, J lost 7 bases, and 14 bases lay in between. TCRdb's table, derived via immunoSEQ multiplex PCR, lists solely in-frame clones and lacks some. The table records tens of thousands of clones, 80% to 90% of them present only once. The TCR originated in a man at least 80 years old with active COVID-19. Sequencing was performed on peripheral blood. The rearrangement links TRBV7-2 to TRBJ2-1; perhaps TRBD2 as D (5 bases). The CDR3 protein is CASSLGSVVANEQFF. The DNA of the CDR3 is TGTGCCAGCAGCTTAGGAAGCGTGGTAGCGAATGAGCAGTTCTTC.